This T cell receptor (beta chain) was sequenced in a study of CD8+ T cells in alopecia areata. Study information: Spontaneous alopecia affected the 6-12-month-old C3H/HeJ graft donors, whose skin was transplanted to roughly 7-10-week-old female C3H/HeJ mice.

Study-level results: Scalp sample data also include resident alphabeta T cells from normal skin. An increase in clonality over normal scalp was evident in lesional scalp, especially alopecia totalis/universalis.

Time point of the sample: mouse skin 6 weeks after grafting, around onset of hair loss. At the time of grafting and 3 and 6 weeks later, recipient mouse skin was biopsied. This clone was picked up many times. Its target is not known. The genes are named according to mouse. The read comes to an end 4 residues before the CDR3 does, leaving the germline J gene to fill in the end. The CDR3 runs to 14 residues. Germline trimming cut 4 bases from V and 1 base from J; bases unmatched to any gene: 3. Germline lookup yields CDR1 NSQYPW and CDR2 LRSPGD (reference sequence). Extracted RNA was reverse transcribed into cDNA, the sequencing template. Here immunoSEQ multiplex PCR was the method, and the copy in TCRdb shows in-frame clones only, minus some. This repertoire holds 4,500 to 7,000 clones, and none appear only once.

The origin of this receptor is a C3H/HeJ mouse with alopecia areata. Strain haplotype at MHC: H2-k. The V call is TRBV1, the J call TRBJ2-7; 8 bases agree with TRBD1. The sample here was skin, taken at week 6. This chain's CDR3 is CTCSGRDRSYEQYF. The CDR3 bases that were read are TGCACCTGCAGTGGCCGGGACAGGTCCTAT.